The 25 T cell receptor beta chains in this list originate from one sample, sequenced in a study of blood T cell repertoires in COVID-19. This table comes from immunoSEQ multiplex PCR, and its TCRdb copy is limited to in-frame clones, with some not included. The sample lists tens of thousands of clones, about 86% occurring once. Material for sequencing was peripheral blood. The receptors stem from a woman aged 80 or over in a cohort sampled during active or convalescent COVID-19.

This sequence joins TRBV21-1 and TRBJ2-4; the table's D call, TRBD2, has no DNA check behind it. TRBV21-1 counts as a pseudogene. CDR3 size: 17 residues. CDR3 protein: CASSKGGYLVAKNIQYF. In DNA form, the CDR3 reads TGTGCCAGCAGCAAAGGCGGTTACTTGGTAGCCAAAAACATTCAGTACTTC.

This rearrangement joins TRBV9 to TRBJ1-1; 7 bases fit TRBD1. V was pared by 3 bases and J by 7 bases, with 6 bases of the junction left unmatched. Germline loops: CDR1 SGDLS, CDR2 YYNGEE. The length of the CDR3 is 13 residues. The DNA of the CDR3 is TGTGCCAGCAGCGGCGGACAGGAGGGTGAAGCTTTCTTT. It yields the protein CASSGGQEGEAFF.

Comments on this clone: An end of the junction differs from the germline gene, which may be a read error. J is TRBJ1-2 and V is TRBV6-4; possibly TRBD1 for D (5 bases). The germline gives CDR1 MRHNA, CDR2 SNTAGT. CDR3 size: 12 residues. The CDR3 is CASSDSKGSPSF. Here the CDR3 DNA reads TGTGCCAGCAGTGACTCGAAGGGGTCCCCGTCCTTC.

The rearrangement uses TRBV24-1 and TRBJ2-5; 8 positions match TRBD1. Germline V gives CDR1 KGHDR, CDR2 SFDVKD. The CDR3 sequence is 16 residues long. After removal of 3 bases from V and 5 bases from J, the junction contained 10 bases not matched to a gene. The CDR3 nucleotides are TGTGCCACCAGTGATCAAACCCGGACAGGGCGCGAGACCCAGTACTTC. This gives the protein CATSDQTRTGRETQYF.

V usage is TRBV5-4 and J usage is TRBJ2-7, with D maybe TRBD1 (5 bases). Trimming pared 0 bases from V and 4 bases from J, leaving 20 bases between. CDR3 length equals 17 residues. Germline V CDR1 and CDR2: SGHNT, YYREEE (reference sequence). The CDR3 is CASSLEPPTGEFYEQYV. The DNA of the CDR3 is TGTGCCAGCAGCTTGGAGCCGCCCACAGGAGAGTTTTACGAGCAGTACGTC.

The CDR3 coding sequence is TGTGCCAGCAGTCCGACTAAGGGCAATCAGCCCCAGCATTTT. Translated, it gives CASSPTKGNQPQHF. The rearrangement uses TRBV28 and TRBJ1-5; no clear D. The CDR3 has 14 amino acids. V lost 5 bases and J lost 2, with 10 bases in between. Looked up from germline, CDR1 is MDHEN and CDR2 is SYDVKM.

This CDR3 reads CASSLWGDSRAFF. CDR3 DNA sequence: TGTGCCAGCAGTTTATGGGGGGACAGTAGAGCTTTCTTT. The V and J genes are TRBV28 and TRBJ1-1, with 7 nucleotides matching TRBD1. Germline CDR1 is MDHEN and CDR2 is SYDVKM. With 0 bases clipped from V and 10 bases from J, the junction kept 5 bases outside the gene matches. The CDR3 consists of 13 residues.

This clone was counted a single time. This chain uses TRBV10-3 with TRBJ2-1; D uncertain. Deletions cut 7 bases from V and 9 bases from J, with 13 bases between. CDR1 and CDR2 (germline): ENHRY, SYGVKD. The CDR3 totals 12 residues. The CDR3 here is CAIKGLPGEQFF. CDR3 nucleotides: TGTGCCATCAAAGGTCTTCCAGGTGAGCAGTTCTTC.

This clone was observed a few times. The chain links TRBV28 to TRBJ1-2, with D hard to call. This CDR3 contains 12 residues. The germline V gene has CDR1 MDHEN and CDR2 SYDVKM. V was pared by 6 bases and J by 3 bases, with 8 bases between. The CDR3 sequence: CASSPADYGYTF. The DNA for the CDR3 is TGTGCCAGCAGCCCCGCGGACTATGGCTACACCTTC.

J is TRBJ1-1 and V is TRBV2; D ambiguous. There are 13 residues in the CDR3. Germline V gene sequence: CDR1 SNHLY, CDR2 FYNNEI. Trimming took off 6 bases at V and 0 bases at J, with 8 bases between the two ends. This CDR3 reads CASRGELNTEAFF. The DNA of the CDR3 is TGTGCCAGCAGGGGAGAGCTGAACACTGAAGCTTTCTTT.

This clone appeared a single time. V usage is TRBV5-6 and J usage is TRBJ1-2, with TRBD1 identical over 7 bases. The CDR3 consists of 15 residues. V was pared by 0 bases and J by 2 bases, with 4 bases of the junction left unmatched. The germline V gene has CDR1 SGHDT and CDR2 YYEEEE. The CDR3 spells CASSLEGQPNYGYTF. DNA for the CDR3: TGTGCCAGCAGCTTGGAGGGACAGCCCAACTATGGCTACACCTTC.

J is TRBJ1-5 and V is TRBV21-1; whether TRBD1, the table's D call, matches the DNA was not checked. TRBV21-1 is an annotated pseudogene. The CDR3 has 13 amino acids. CDR3 sequence: CASSKGTGWGSHF. The CDR3 DNA is TGTGCCAGCAGCAAAGGGACAGGATGGGGTTCGCATTTT.

This clone appeared once. The chain joins TRBV7-9 to TRBJ2-1; D remains unclear. CDR1 and CDR2 from the germline V gene are SEHNR and FQNEAQ (reference sequence). The CDR3 is 14 residues long. The germline V and J ends were trimmed by 4 bases and 3 bases, with 10 bases remaining between them. DNA for the CDR3: TGTGCCAGCAGCTCTTCTTTCTTCTACAATGAGCAGTTCTTC. Residues: CASSSSFFYNEQFF. Full variable domain (remainder filled in from reference TRBV7-9 and TRBJ2-1): DTGVSQNPRHKITKRGQNVTFRCDPISEHNRLYWYRQTLGQGPEFLTYFQNEAQLEKSRLLSDRFSAERPKGSFSTLEIQRTEQGDSAMYLCASSSSFFYNEQFFGPGTRLTVL.

The rearrangement joins TRBV19 to TRBJ2-7; possible D gene TRBD1, 6 bases. The CDR3 is 12 residues long. Looked up from germline, CDR1 is LNHDA and CDR2 is SQIVND (reference sequence). The V gene lost 7 bases and the J gene lost 7 bases, with 14 bases spanning the gap. DNA for the CDR3: TGTGCCAGTATAACTAAAACAGGGGAGCAGTACTTC. This translates into CASITKTGEQYF.

The V and J genes are TRBV10-3 and TRBJ1-4; no reliable D call. The CDR3 loop spans 16 amino acids. The V gene's germline CDR1 is ENHRY and CDR2 SYGVKD. V lost 4 bases and J 8 bases, leaving 20 bases between the germline ends. CDR3 coding DNA: TGTGCCATCAGTGGGTCGCCCGGGGTTTTGAGCGAAAAACTGTTTTTT. Its protein product is CAISGSPGVLSEKLFF.

This chain's CDR3 is CASSRQGTFSGNTIYF. The DNA for the CDR3 is TGTGCCAGTAGTAGACAGGGGACCTTCTCTGGAAACACCATATATTTT. The chain carries TRBV19 and TRBJ1-3, with TRBD1 identical over 8 bases. CDR1 is LNHDA, CDR2 SQIVND, per germline (reference sequence). The CDR3 is 16 amino acids. The ends lost 4 bases at V and 0 bases at J; junction bases unmatched: 5.

The V gene is TRBV3-1 (or the pseudogene TRBV3-2), the J gene TRBJ2-6; D gene unclear. The CDR3 consists of 16 residues. Deletions cut 0 bases from V and 1 base from J, with 7 bases between. CDR1 LGHDT and CDR2 YNNKEL come from the germline V gene (reference sequence). CDR3 sequence reads: CASSQDPGSGANVLTF. DNA for the CDR3: TGTGCCAGCAGCCAAGATCCGGGTTCTGGGGCCAACGTCCTGACTTTC.

V gene TRBV10-3 combines with J gene TRBJ1-1, with D unresolved. Trimming removed 3 bases at V and 4 bases at J, with 6 bases between. Germline V gene lookup returns CDR1 ENHRY and CDR2 SYGVKD. The CDR3 runs 12 residues. The CDR3 bases are TGTGCCATCAGTGATACGGGCACTGAAGCTTTCTTT. Translation gives CAISDTGTEAFF.

The chain couples TRBV6-5 to TRBJ2-7, with TRBD2 matching over 10 bases. V lost 6 bases and J lost 3; bases outside the gene matches: 5. The CDR3 extends over 14 amino acids. Germline CDR1 and CDR2: MNHEY and SVGAGI. The chain's CDR3 is CASSLGLAVYEQYF. CDR3 bases: TGTGCCAGCAGCCTAGGACTAGCGGTCTACGAGCAGTACTTC.

The chain is built from TRBV24-1 and TRBJ1-2, with a tentative D call TRBD1 (5 bases). Germline V gene data show CDR1 as KGHDR and CDR2 as SFDVKD. Trimming took off 3 bases at V and 8 bases at J, with 18 bases between the two ends. The CDR3 length is 15 residues. The CDR3 coding sequence is TGTGCCACCAGTGATGCCGGGACTGCGGTAATCGGCTACACCTTC. It specifies CATSDAGTAVIGYTF.

The rearrangement uses TRBV18 and TRBJ1-1; D unresolved. This CDR3 contains 14 residues. Trimming cost V 3 bases and J 4 bases, with 12 bases left between them. Germline loops: CDR1 KGHSH, CDR2 LQKENI. The DNA for the CDR3 is TGTGCCAGCTCACCCATTTTACAGCTCACTGAAGCTTTCTTT. Its translation is CASSPILQLTEAFF.

The genes are TRBV6-5 and TRBJ1-2; 8 nucleotides line up with TRBD1. The germline gives CDR1 MNHEY, CDR2 SVGAGI. V dropped 0 bases and J dropped 6; count of bases not matched to a gene: 3. This CDR3 comprises 14 residues. CDR3 loop: CASSYSGTGNGYTF. As DNA, the CDR3 is TGTGCCAGCAGTTACTCGGGGACAGGCAATGGCTACACCTTC.

This chain joins TRBV28 and TRBJ1-2; a weak D match, TRBD1 (6 bases). The CDR3 loop spans 13 amino acids. V lost 7 bases and J lost 6, with 15 bases in between. Looked up from germline, CDR1 is MDHEN and CDR2 is SYDVKM. The CDR3 here is CASNLQTGHGYTF. In nucleotides, the CDR3 is TGTGCCAGCAATCTTCAGACAGGACATGGCTACACCTTC.

This clone was counted only a few times. The V call is TRBV5-4, the J call TRBJ1-1; D not certain. Germline V gives CDR1 SGHNT, CDR2 YYREEE (reference sequence). The CDR3 spans 15 residues. V was cut by 1 base and J by 1 base, with 11 bases left in between. The CDR3 DNA reads TGTGCCAGCAGCTTGTTTACGCGCGGGAACACTGAAGCTTTCTTT. It yields the protein CASSLFTRGNTEAFF. The full variable domain, rest sourced from reference TRBV5-4 and TRBJ1-1, is ETGVTQSPTHLIKTRGQQVTLRCSSQSGHNTVSWYQQALGQGPQFIFQYYREEENGRGNFPPRFSGLQFPNYSSELNVNALELDDSALYLCASSLFTRGNTEAFFGQGTRLTVV.

The CDR3: CASSLTGAFNYGYTF. CDR3 in DNA: TGCGCCAGCAGCTTGACAGGGGCATTTAACTATGGCTACACCTTC. The rearrangement joins TRBV5-1 to TRBJ1-2, with TRBD1 matching over 7 bases. Germline trimming cut 1 base from V and 1 base from J; bases unmatched to any gene: 4. CDR1 and CDR2 from the germline V gene are SGHRS and YFSETQ. The CDR3 is 15 residues long.